In its sample, the clone carrying this TCR beta chain was seen once. CDR3 length equals 20 residues. The V gene's germline CDR1 is SGHRS and CDR2 YFSETQ. V gave up 2 bases and J gave up 3 bases; unmatched junction bases: 17. The sample comes from a study of technical replicates of blood from a handful of donors. Profiling relied on immunoSEQ multiplex PCR, and the TCRdb table lists in-frame clones only, not all of them. The table includes 85,000 to 100,000 clones, approximately 94% detected once. This clonotype originated in a human donor in good health. The sequenced sample was T cells isolated from PBMCs. The chain employs TRBV5-1 and TRBJ2-1, with 10 bases that match TRBD2. This CDR3 reads CASSFPGLAFSWDVYNEQFF. For the CDR3, the DNA is TGCGCCAGCAGCTTCCCGGGACTAGCGTTTTCTTGGGATGTCTACAATGAGCAGTTCTTC.